This T cell receptor (beta chain) was retrieved from a study of T cells in tuberculosis. For the study at large: In South Africa, adults with active tuberculosis were compared with IGRA-negative and latently infected IGRA-positive adolescents. The study, taken as a whole, reports: Active tuberculosis patients had shorter CDR3-alpha; the beta difference was nonsignificant.

Of note for this clone: Antigen: not known.

V shed 5 bases, J shed 6 bases, and the junction held 11 bases outside the gene matches. The CDR3 sequence is 15 residues long. The germline gives CDR1 SGHVS, CDR2 FQNEAQ. The protocol was immunoSEQ multiplex PCR, while the TCRdb copy is restricted to in-frame clones and leaves out a portion. In the table there are some 31,000 clones, roughly 95% of which are singletons. Adolescents were screened for latent TB by skin test and IGRA. The receptor's source is a donor aged 10-29 years with latent tuberculosis or without tuberculosis infection. The chain couples TRBV7-8 to TRBJ1-2, with 8 bases lining up with TRBD1. The sequencing input was PBMCs. In DNA form, the CDR3 reads TGTGCCAGCAGCACCACAGGGGGTCTGTTAGATGGCTACACCTTC. Its translation is CASSTTGGLLDGYTF.